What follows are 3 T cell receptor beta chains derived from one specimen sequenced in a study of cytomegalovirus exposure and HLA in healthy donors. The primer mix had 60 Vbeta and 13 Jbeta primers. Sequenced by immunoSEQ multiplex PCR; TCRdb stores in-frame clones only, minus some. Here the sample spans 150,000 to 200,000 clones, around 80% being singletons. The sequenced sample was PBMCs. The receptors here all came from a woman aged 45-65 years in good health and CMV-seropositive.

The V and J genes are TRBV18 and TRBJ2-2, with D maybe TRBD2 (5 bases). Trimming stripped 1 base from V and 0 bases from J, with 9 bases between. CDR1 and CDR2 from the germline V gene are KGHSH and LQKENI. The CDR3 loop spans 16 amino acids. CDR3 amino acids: CASSPHASPNTGELFF. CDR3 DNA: TGTGCCAGCTCACCACATGCTAGCCCGAACACCGGGGAGCTGTTTTTT.

The CDR3 region is CASSLGGGGQPQHF. CDR3 bases: TGTGCCAGCAGCTTGGGGGGGGGTGGTCAGCCCCAGCATTTT. The chain recombines TRBV5-8 with TRBJ1-5; D perhaps matches TRBD1 (5 bases). Looked up from germline, CDR1 is SGHTS and CDR2 is YDEGEE. V was pared by 0 bases and J by 6 bases, with 10 bases between. The CDR3 consists of 14 residues. The whole variable domain, filled in from reference TRBV5-8 and TRBJ1-5, reads EAGVTQSPTHLIKTRGQQATLRCSPISGHTSVYWYQQALGLGLQFLLWYDEGEERNRGNFPPRFSGRQFPNYSSELNVNALELEDSALYLCASSLGGGGQPQHFGDGTRLSIL.

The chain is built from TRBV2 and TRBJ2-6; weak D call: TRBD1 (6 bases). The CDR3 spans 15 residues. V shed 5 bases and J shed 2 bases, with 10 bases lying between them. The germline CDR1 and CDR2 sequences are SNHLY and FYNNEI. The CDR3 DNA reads TGTGCCAGCAGTCCCCAGGGGACTGGGGCCAACGTCCTGACTTTC. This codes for CASSPQGTGANVLTF.